Described below is a single T cell receptor beta chain sequence and its context. V shed 4 bases and J shed 4 bases, with 12 bases lying between them. CDR3 size: 14 residues. Looked up from germline, CDR1 is SGDLS and CDR2 is YYNGEE. Categorization into cohorts depended on clinical history that participants reported. Recovered status applied to Cohort 3 donors who had two consecutive negative PCRs. It also applied to those with clearance or with symptom resolution. These data originate in a study of blood T cell repertoires in COVID-19. Clones were sequenced by immunoSEQ multiplex PCR, and TCRdb holds only the in-frame ones, with some missing. The profile shows about 150,000 clones, roughly 78% of them singletons.

The sequenced sample was PBMCs or T cells enriched from blood (not recorded which). The sequence was obtained from a woman aged 45-65 years who had recovered from COVID-19. The V call is TRBV9, the J call TRBJ1-3, with D tentatively TRBD1 (6 bases). The CDR3 region has the DNA TGTGCCAGCAGCCTTGACAGGCCCGGAAACACCATATATTTT. This translates into CASSLDRPGNTIYF.